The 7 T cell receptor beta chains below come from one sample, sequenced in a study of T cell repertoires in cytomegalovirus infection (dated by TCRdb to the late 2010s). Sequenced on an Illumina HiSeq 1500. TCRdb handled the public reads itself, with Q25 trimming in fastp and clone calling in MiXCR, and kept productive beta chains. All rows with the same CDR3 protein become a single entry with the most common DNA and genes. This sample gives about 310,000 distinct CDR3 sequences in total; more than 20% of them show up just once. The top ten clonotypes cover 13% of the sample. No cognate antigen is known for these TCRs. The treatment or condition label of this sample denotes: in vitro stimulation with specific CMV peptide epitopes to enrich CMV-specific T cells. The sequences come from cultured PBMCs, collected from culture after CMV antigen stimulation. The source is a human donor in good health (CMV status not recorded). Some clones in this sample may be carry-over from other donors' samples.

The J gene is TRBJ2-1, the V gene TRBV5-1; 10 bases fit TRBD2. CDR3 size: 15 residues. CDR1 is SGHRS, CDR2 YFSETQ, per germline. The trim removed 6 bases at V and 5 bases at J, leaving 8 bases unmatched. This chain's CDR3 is CASIEREGLDNEQFF. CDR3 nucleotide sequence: TGCGCCAGCATCGAGCGGGAGGGCTTAGACAATGAGCAGTTCTTC.

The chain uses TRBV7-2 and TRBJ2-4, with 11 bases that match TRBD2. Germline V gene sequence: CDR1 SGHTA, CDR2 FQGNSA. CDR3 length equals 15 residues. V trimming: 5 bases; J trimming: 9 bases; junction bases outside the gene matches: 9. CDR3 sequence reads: CASSPSIAGGGIQYF. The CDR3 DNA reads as TGTGCCAGCAGCCCATCAATAGCGGGGGGGGGCATTCAGTACTTC.

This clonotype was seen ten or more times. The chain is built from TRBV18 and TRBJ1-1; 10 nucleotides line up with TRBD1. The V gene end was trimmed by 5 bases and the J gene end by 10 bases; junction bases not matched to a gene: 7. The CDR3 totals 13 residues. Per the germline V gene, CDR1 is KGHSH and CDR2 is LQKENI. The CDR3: CASSSGQGFGAFF. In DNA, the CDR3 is TGTGCCAGCTCATCGGGACAGGGGTTCGGAGCTTTCTTT.

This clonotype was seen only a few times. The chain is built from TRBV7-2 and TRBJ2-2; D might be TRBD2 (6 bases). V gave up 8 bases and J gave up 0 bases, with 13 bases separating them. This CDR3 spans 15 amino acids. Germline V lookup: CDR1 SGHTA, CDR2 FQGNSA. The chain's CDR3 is CASLAASANTGELFF. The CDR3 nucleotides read TGTGCCAGCTTAGCGGCCAGTGCGAACACCGGGGAGCTGTTTTTT. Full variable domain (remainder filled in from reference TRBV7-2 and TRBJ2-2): GAGVSQSPSNKVTEKGKDVELRCDPISGHTALYWYRQSLGQGLEFLIYFQGNSAPDKSGLPSDRFSAERTGGSVSTLTIQRTQQEDSAVYLCASLAASANTGELFFGEGSRLTVL.

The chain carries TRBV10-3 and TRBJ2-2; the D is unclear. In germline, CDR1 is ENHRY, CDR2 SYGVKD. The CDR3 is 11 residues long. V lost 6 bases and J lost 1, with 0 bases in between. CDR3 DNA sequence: TGTGCCATCAGGAACACCGGGGAGCTGTTTTTT. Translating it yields CAIRNTGELFF.

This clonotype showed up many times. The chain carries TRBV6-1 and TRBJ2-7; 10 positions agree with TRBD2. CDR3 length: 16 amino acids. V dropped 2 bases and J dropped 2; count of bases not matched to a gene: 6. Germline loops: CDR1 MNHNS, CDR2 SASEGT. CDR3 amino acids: CASSERSSGGPYEQYV. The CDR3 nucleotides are TGTGCCAGCAGTGAAAGGTCTAGCGGGGGTCCCTACGAGCAGTACGTC.

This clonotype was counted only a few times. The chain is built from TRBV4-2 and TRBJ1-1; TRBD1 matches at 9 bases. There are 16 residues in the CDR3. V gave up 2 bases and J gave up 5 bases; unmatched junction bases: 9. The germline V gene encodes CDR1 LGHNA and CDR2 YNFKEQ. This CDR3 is CASSQTTNRGQTEAFF. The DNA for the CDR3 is TGTGCCAGCAGCCAAACTACTAACAGGGGGCAGACTGAAGCTTTCTTT.